The clone carrying this T cell receptor (beta chain) occurred a few times. Combining iRepertoire HTBI primers with Arm-PCR of CDR3 regions, the authors built TCR beta libraries. TCRdb redid the calling of the multiplex PCR reads with MiXCR, one entry per CDR3 protein. The repertoire includes about 420,000 distinct CDR3 sequences, less than 20% of them detected once, and about 23% sits in the top ten. This sample was taken from a study of regulatory T cells in long-lasting Graves disease. The germline V gene has CDR1 DFQATT and CDR2 SNEGSKA (reference sequence). CDR3 size: 15 residues. V lost 0 bases, J lost 0 bases, and 5 bases stayed unmatched. Time point in this sample: newly diagnosed GD, antithyroid drugs for less than 3 months. Extracted PBMC RNA gave rise to the TCR library. The patient group derived from an endocrinology department in Xi'an, China. The sample was also linked to a second study, of T cells in Graves' hyperthyroidism and ophthalmopathy. That work adds: An absence of ophthalmopathy progression within 18 months meant stable Graves' hyperthyroidism. Ophthalmopathy onset followed model prediction by a median around 6.9 months.

The chain combines TRBV20-1 with TRBJ2-7, with 7 bases identical to TRBD1. The receptor was isolated from a woman aged 18-35 years with Graves disease. The input for sequencing was peripheral blood mononuclear cells (PBMCs), taken at new diagnosis, from a patient treated with antithyroid drugs. CDR3 sequence reads: CSAREWGQISYEQYF. For the CDR3, the DNA is TGCAGTGCTAGAGAATGGGGACAGATCTCCTACGAGCAGTACTTC.